This T cell receptor (beta chain) emerged from a study of tumor-infiltrating lymphocytes in localized non-small cell lung cancer. Study-wide background: The cohort mixed smokers and never-smokers, several histologies, and some post-neoadjuvant-chemotherapy samples. Points from the study as a whole: T-cell fraction did not differ between immunotypes IM1 and IM2. Technical variation could not be separated from intratumor heterogeneity here.

Measured with immunoSEQ multiplex PCR; TCRdb has only the in-frame clones, and not every one. The data contain thousands of clones, roughly 69% of them singletons. A note on this clone: Its antigen is undetermined.

Germline-derived CDR1 and CDR2 are SGHTA and FQGTGA. The CDR3 totals 15 residues. V was clipped by 4 bases and J by 8 bases; unmatched bases: 12. The sequence was obtained from a human donor with non-small cell lung cancer. The V and J genes are TRBV7-3 and TRBJ2-3; 7 nucleotides align to TRBD2. Sequencing input: uninvolved lung tissue not adjacent to the tumor. The CDR3 DNA sequence: TGTGCCAGCAGCTCTACGGCGGGGGTGTTGGGTACGCAGTATTTT. Its protein product is CASSSTAGVLGTQYF.